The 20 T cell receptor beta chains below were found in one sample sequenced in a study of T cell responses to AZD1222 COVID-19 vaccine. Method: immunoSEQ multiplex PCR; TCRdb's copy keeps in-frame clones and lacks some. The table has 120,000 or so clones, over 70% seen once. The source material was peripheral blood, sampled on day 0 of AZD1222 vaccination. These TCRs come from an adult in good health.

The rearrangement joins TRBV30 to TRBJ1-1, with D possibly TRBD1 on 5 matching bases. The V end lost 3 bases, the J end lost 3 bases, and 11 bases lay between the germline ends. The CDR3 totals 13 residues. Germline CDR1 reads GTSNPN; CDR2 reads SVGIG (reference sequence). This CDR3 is CAWSQGGYTEAFF. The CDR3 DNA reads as TGTGCCTGGAGCCAGGGAGGGTACACTGAAGCTTTCTTT.

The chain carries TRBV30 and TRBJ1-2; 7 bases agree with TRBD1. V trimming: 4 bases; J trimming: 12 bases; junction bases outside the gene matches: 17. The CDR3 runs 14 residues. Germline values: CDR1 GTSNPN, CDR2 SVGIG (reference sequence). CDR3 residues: CAWTPLYRGQRHTF. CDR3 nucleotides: TGTGCCTGGACCCCCCTTTACCGGGGACAGCGCCACACCTTC.

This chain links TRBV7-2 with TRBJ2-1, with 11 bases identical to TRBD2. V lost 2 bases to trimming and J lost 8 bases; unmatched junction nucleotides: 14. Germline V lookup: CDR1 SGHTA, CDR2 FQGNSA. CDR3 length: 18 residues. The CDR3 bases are TGTGCCAGCAGCTTAAGTGGTCCCTATAGCGGGGGGGCCTATGAGCAGTTCTTC. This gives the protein CASSLSGPYSGGAYEQFF.

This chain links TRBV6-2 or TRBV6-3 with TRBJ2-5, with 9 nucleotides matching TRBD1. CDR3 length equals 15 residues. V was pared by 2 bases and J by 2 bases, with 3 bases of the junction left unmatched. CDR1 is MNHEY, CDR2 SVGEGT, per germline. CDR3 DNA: TGTGCCAGCAGTTACAGGGACAGGGCTCAAGAGACCCAGTACTTC. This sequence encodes CASSYRDRAQETQYF.

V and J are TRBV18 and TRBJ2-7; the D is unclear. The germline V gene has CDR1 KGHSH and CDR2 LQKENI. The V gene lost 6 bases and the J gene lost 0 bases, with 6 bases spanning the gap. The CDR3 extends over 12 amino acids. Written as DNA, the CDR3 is TGTGCCAGCTCGGCGAGCTCCTACGAGCAGTACTTC. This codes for CASSASSYEQYF.

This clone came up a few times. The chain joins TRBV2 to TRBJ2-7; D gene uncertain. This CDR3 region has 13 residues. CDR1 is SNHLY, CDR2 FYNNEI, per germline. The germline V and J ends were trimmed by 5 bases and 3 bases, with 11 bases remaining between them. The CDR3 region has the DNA TGTGCCAGCAGTTTGGATCAGCGCTACGAGCAGTACTTC. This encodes CASSLDQRYEQYF.

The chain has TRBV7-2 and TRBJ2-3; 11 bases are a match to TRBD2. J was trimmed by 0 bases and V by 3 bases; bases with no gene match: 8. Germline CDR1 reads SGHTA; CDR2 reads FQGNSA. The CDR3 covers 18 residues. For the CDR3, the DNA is TGTGCCAGCAGCTTTCGGCCTAGCGGGGGGTCCAGCACAGATACGCAGTATTTT. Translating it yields CASSFRPSGGSSTDTQYF.

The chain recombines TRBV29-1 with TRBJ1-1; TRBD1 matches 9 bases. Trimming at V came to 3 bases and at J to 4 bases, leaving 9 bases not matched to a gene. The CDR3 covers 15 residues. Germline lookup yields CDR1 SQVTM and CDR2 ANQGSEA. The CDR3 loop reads CSVDTRQGVGTEAFF. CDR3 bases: TGCAGCGTTGACACTCGACAGGGGGTCGGCACTGAAGCTTTCTTT.

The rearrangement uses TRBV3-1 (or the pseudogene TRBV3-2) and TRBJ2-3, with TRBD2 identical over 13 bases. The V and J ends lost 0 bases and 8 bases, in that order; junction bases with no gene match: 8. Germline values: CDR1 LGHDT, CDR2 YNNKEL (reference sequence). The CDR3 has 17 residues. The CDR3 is CASSQDFGTSGTATQYF. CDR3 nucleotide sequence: TGTGCCAGCAGCCAAGATTTCGGGACTAGCGGGACGGCTACGCAGTATTTT.

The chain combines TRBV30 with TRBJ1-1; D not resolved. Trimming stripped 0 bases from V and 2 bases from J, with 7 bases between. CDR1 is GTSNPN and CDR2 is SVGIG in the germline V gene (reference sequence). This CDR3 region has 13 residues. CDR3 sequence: CAWSVEANTEAFF. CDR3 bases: TGTGCCTGGAGTGTAGAGGCCAACACTGAAGCTTTCTTT.

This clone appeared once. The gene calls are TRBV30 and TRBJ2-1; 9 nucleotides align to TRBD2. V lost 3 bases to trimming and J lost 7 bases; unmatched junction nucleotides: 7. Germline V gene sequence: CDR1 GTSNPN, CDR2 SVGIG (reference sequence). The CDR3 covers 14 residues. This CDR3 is CAWSKLAGGNEQFF. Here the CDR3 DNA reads TGTGCCTGGAGCAAACTAGCGGGCGGGAATGAGCAGTTCTTC.

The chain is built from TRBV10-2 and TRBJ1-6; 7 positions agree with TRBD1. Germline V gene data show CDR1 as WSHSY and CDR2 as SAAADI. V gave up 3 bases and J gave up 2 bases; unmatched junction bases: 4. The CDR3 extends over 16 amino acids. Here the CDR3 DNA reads TGCGCCAGCAGTGATAGACAGGGCCCCTATAATTCACCCCTCCACTTT. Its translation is CASSDRQGPYNSPLHF.

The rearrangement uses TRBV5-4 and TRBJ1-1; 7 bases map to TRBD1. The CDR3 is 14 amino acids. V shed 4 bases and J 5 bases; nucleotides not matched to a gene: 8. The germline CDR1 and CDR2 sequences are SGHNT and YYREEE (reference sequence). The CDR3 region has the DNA TGTGCCAGCAGCCTAAGACAGGGAGGAACTGAAGCTTTCTTT. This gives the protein CASSLRQGGTEAFF.

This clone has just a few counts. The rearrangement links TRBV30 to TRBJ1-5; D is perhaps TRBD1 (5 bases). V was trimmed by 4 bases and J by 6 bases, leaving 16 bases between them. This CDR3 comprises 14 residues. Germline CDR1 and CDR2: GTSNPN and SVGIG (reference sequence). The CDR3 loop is CAWNPGGGGQPQHF. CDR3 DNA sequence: TGTGCCTGGAATCCAGGTGGCGGGGGTCAGCCCCAGCATTTT.

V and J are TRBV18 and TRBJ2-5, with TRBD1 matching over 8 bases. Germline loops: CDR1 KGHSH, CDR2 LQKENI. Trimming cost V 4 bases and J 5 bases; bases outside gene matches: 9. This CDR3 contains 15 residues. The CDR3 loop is CASSLSTGVRETQYF. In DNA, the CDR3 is TGTGCCAGCTCACTATCGACAGGGGTAAGGGAGACCCAGTACTTC.

This chain's CDR3 is CASSLDRAGWETQYF. The CDR3 nucleotides read TGTGCCAGCAGCCTCGACAGGGCCGGCTGGGAGACCCAGTACTTC. V gene TRBV28 combines with J gene TRBJ2-5, with 7 bases matching TRBD1. The germline V gene has CDR1 MDHEN and CDR2 SYDVKM. This CDR3 contains 15 residues. Losses at the gene ends were 6 bases for V and 5 bases for J; bases not matched to a gene: 12. The whole variable domain, remainder taken from reference TRBV28 and TRBJ2-5, is DVKVTQSSRYLVKRTGEKVFLECVQDMDHENMFWYRQDPGLGLRLIYFSYDVKMKEKGDIPEGYSVSREKKERFSLILESASTNQTSMYLCASSLDRAGWETQYFGPGTRLLVL.

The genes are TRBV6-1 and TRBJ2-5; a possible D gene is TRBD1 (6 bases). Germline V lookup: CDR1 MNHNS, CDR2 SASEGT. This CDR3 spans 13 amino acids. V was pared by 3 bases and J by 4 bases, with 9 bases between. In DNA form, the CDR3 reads TGTGCCAGCAGTGATGGGGACACAGAGACCCAGTACTTC. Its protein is CASSDGDTETQYF.

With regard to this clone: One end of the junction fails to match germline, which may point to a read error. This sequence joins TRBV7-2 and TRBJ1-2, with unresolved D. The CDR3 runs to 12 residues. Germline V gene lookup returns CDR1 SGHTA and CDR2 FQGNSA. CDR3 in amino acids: CASSVANYGYTF. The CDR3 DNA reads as TGTGCCAGCAGCGTAGCTAACTATGGCTACACCTTC.

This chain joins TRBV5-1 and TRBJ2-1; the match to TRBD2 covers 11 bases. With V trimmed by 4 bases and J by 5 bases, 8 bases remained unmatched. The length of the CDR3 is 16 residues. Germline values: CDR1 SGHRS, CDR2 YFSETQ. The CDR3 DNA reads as TGCGCCAGCAGCCTCCGGACTAGCGGGTCTAACAATGAGCAGTTCTTC. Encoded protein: CASSLRTSGSNNEQFF.

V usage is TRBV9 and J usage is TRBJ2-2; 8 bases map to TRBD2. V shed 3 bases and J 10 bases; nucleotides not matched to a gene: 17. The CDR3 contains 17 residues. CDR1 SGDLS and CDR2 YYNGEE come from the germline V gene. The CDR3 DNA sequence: TGTGCCAGCAGCGCACCGGGGGGGAATAGAGACCTAGCGGAGCTGTTTTTT. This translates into CASSAPGGNRDLAELFF.